A selection of T cell receptor beta chains follows, all from one sample in a study of human versus mouse CDR3 diversity and MHC coevolution. Profiled with immunoSEQ multiplex PCR; TCRdb holds only in-frame clones, not every one. The table shows roughly 81,000 clones, with about 94% occurring only once. Sequenced input: naive CD4+ T cells from blood. The origin of the receptors is a person aged 25 to 69 in good health. Each CDR3 is given with its conserved first and last residue. D genes are given only for firm matches. Not every row has a clone size; where given, it reads once, few, many or a size class.

D: TRBD1
V: TRBV7-2
size: .
J: TRBJ1-2
DNA: TGTGCCACCCCGAAAGGGGGACAGGGCCTTTGGACCTTC
CDR3: CATPKGGQGLWTF

D: TRBD2
V: TRBV27
size: .
J: TRBJ2-1
DNA: TGTGCCAGCACCGGGACTAGCGGGAGATTTTTCTACAATGAGCAGTTCTTC
CDR3: CASTGTSGRFFYNEQFF

D: .
V: TRBV10-3
size: .
J: TRBJ2-7
DNA: TGTGCCATCAGTGGTCGCTCCTACGAGCAGTACTTC
CDR3: CAISGRSYEQYF

D: TRBD1
V: TRBV27
size: .
J: TRBJ1-2
DNA: TGTGCCAGCAGACGACAGGGGGCGTTAGCCTATGGCTACACCTTC
CDR3: CASRRQGALAYGYTF

D: .
V: TRBV4-3
size: .
J: TRBJ2-7
DNA: TGCGCCAGCAGCCAAGATCCCCTCTACGAGCAGTACTTC
CDR3: CASSQDPLYEQYF

D: .
V: TRBV9
size: .
J: TRBJ1-4
DNA: TGTGCCAGCAGCGCTAGGGACTTTCTGGGAGAAAAACTGTTTTTT
CDR3: CASSARDFLGEKLFF

D: TRBD2
V: TRBV19
size: .
J: TRBJ2-1
DNA: TGTGCCAGTGGAGACAGGGCTAGCGGGAGGTCTACCCATCCCTACAATGAGCAGTTCTTC
CDR3: CASGDRASGRSTHPYNEQFF

D: TRBD1
V: TRBV4-3
size: .
J: TRBJ2-7
DNA: TGCGCCAGCAGCCAGCGGACAGGCTTGGCCTACGAGCAGTACTTC
CDR3: CASSQRTGLAYEQYF

D: TRBD1
V: TRBV18
size: .
J: TRBJ1-5
DNA: TGTGCCAGCTCACCTCCCGGGACAGGGGGTTCTAGCAATCAGCCCCAGCATTTT
CDR3: CASSPPGTGGSSNQPQHF

D: .
V: TRBV4-2
size: .
J: TRBJ1-5
DNA: TGTGCCAGCAGCCAAGATCGGATAGCCCAGCCCCAGCATTTT
CDR3: CASSQDRIAQPQHF

D: .
V: TRBV7-9
size: .
J: TRBJ2-7
DNA: TGTGCCAGCAGCTTAGTTACAGTGAGGCAGTACTTC
CDR3: CASSLVTVRQYF

D: TRBD2
V: TRBV18
size: .
J: TRBJ2-1
DNA: TGTGCCAGCTCACCATTAGCGGGAGGGCGCGGCAATGAGCAGTTCTTC
CDR3: CASSPLAGGRGNEQFF

D: TRBD1
V: TRBV28
size: .
J: TRBJ1-3
DNA: TGTGCCAGCAAGACAGGGTCGGGAAACACCATATATTTT
CDR3: CASKTGSGNTIYF

D: .
V: TRBV5-1
size: .
J: TRBJ1-4
DNA: TGCGCCAGCAGCTTGAGTACAGGTACCCAAAACGAAAAACTGTTTTTT
CDR3: CASSLSTGTQNEKLFF

D: .
V: TRBV7-9
size: .
J: TRBJ1-2
DNA: TGTGCCAGCAGCCCCACTGACAGTTTCTATGGCTACACCTTC
CDR3: CASSPTDSFYGYTF

D: TRBD1
V: TRBV5-1
size: .
J: TRBJ2-7
DNA: TGCGCCAGTCGACCGGGACAGGGCCACGAGCAGTACTTC
CDR3: CASRPGQGHEQYF

D: .
V: TRBV7-3
size: .
J: TRBJ2-1
DNA: TGTGCCAGCAGCTTATTTGGCAGCTACAATGAGCAGTTCTTC
CDR3: CASSLFGSYNEQFF

D: TRBD1
V: TRBV27
size: .
J: TRBJ2-2
DNA: TGTGCCAGCAAAAGGGACAGGGTTAACACCGGGGAGCTGTTTTTT
CDR3: CASKRDRVNTGELFF

D: .
V: TRBV7-3
size: .
J: TRBJ2-2
DNA: TGTGCCAGCAGCTTAACACCGGGACTCGGGGGTGCCGGGGAGCTGTTTTTT
CDR3: CASSLTPGLGGAGELFF

D: TRBD1
V: TRBV5-4
size: .
J: TRBJ2-2
DNA: TGTGCCAGCAGCAGGGACAGAAGAATGAACACCGGGGAGCTGTTTTTT
CDR3: CASSRDRRMNTGELFF

D: TRBD1
V: TRBV11-2
size: .
J: TRBJ2-2
DNA: TGTGCCAGCAGCCCGCCGACGGACAGGGCGAACACCGGGGAGCTGTTTTTT
CDR3: CASSPPTDRANTGELFF

D: .
V: TRBV12-2
size: .
J: TRBJ2-7
DNA: TGTGCAAGTCGCTTACAGTGCCCCTTCTCCTACGAGCAGTACTTC
CDR3: CASRLQCPFSYEQYF

D: TRBD1
V: TRBV30
size: .
J: TRBJ2-7
DNA: TGTGCTTCGCCCGGGACAGGGGGTACCTACGAGCAGTACTTC
CDR3: CASPGTGGTYEQYF

D: TRBD1
V: TRBV5-1
size: .
J: TRBJ1-2
DNA: TGCGCCAGCAGCTCACCGCTCGGACAGGGGGCCGCCTATGGCTACACCTTC
CDR3: CASSSPLGQGAAYGYTF

D: TRBD1
V: TRBV7-2
size: .
J: TRBJ2-7
DNA: TGTGCCAGCAGCCCCGGGACAGGAAGATACGAGCAGTACTTC
CDR3: CASSPGTGRYEQYF

D: TRBD2
V: TRBV19
size: .
J: TRBJ2-1
DNA: TGTGCCAGTAGTATGGCGAGCGGGGGGGTGGACAATGAGCAGTTCTTC
CDR3: CASSMASGGVDNEQFF

D: .
V: TRBV7-2
size: few
J: TRBJ1-1
DNA: TGTGCCAGCAGCTTCGGGTCTGAAGCTTTCTTT
CDR3: CASSFGSEAFF

D: TRBD2
V: TRBV4-3
size: .
J: TRBJ2-1
DNA: TGCGCCAGCAGCCAAGAAGTAGCGGGAGGTTGGGATGAGCAGTTCTTC
CDR3: CASSQEVAGGWDEQFF

D: .
V: TRBV11-2
size: .
J: TRBJ1-4
DNA: TGTGCCAGCAGCGGCCAGGGAACACCTAATGAAAAACTGTTTTTT
CDR3: CASSGQGTPNEKLFF

D: TRBD1
V: TRBV15
size: .
J: TRBJ1-1
DNA: TGTGCCACCAGCCAGGGGGTGAACACTGAAGCTTTCTTT
CDR3: CATSQGVNTEAFF

D: .
V: TRBV6-6
size: few
J: TRBJ1-3
DNA: TGTGCCAGCATTACCCGACCACAGGCCGCTGGAAACACCATATATTTT
CDR3: CASITRPQAAGNTIYF

D: TRBD1
V: TRBV7-2
size: once
J: TRBJ1-2
DNA: TGTGCCAGCAGCTTAGGGGGACAGGGGGCGCGGGGCTACACCTTC
CDR3: CASSLGGQGARGYTF

D: .
V: TRBV20-1
size: .
J: TRBJ1-1
DNA: TGCAGTGGCTTAGGGGCTGAAGCTTTCTTT
CDR3: CSGLGAEAFF

D: .
V: TRBV7-3
size: .
J: TRBJ2-6
DNA: TGTGCCAGCAGCTTAAGGGAGGCTGGGGCCAACGTCCTGACTTTC
CDR3: CASSLREAGANVLTF

D: TRBD1
V: TRBV6-5
size: .
J: TRBJ1-2
DNA: TGTGCCAGCAGTTCCTCGGGACAGGGGAATGACGGCTACACCTTC
CDR3: CASSSSGQGNDGYTF